The clone carrying this T cell receptor (beta chain) was seen ten or more times. Its antigen remains unknown. CDR3 length: 15 residues. CDR1 is MDHEN, CDR2 SYDVKM, per germline. The J segment lost 9 bases and the V segment lost 5 bases, leaving 8 bases of the junction unmatched. Carried by each TCR cDNA molecule was a unique molecular identifier. TCRdb reprocessed the 5' RACE reads via MiXCR and lists one record per CDR3 protein. This sample has about 23,000 distinct CDR3 sequences, with approximately 6.5% found just once. This entry is derived from a study of spatial heterogeneity in lung cancer. General observations from the study: Expanded alpha and beta TCR counts within tumors tracked tumor mutation counts.

The time point here: sample taken at primary tumor resection. The approximately 78 donors had untreated early-stage non-small cell lung cancer. The sequenced material consisted of unsorted whole RNA from tumor, nontumor lung or frozen PBMC. Specimen: lung tumor tissue, collected at surgery. This sequence was found in a male donor with early-stage non-small cell lung cancer. The chain has TRBV28 and TRBJ2-1; 12 positions agree with TRBD1. The DNA for the CDR3 is TGTGCCAGCAGTACCGGGACAGGGGGCGTGGGTGAGCAGTTCTTC. This codes for CASSTGTGGVGEQFF.